This is a list of T cell receptor beta chains from one sample in a study of blood T cell repertoires in COVID-19. This table comes from immunoSEQ multiplex PCR, and its TCRdb copy is limited to in-frame clones, with some not included. The data contain under 400,000 clones, approximately 91% of them singletons. Sequenced sample: PBMCs or T cells enriched from blood (not recorded which). All receptors derive from a woman under 40 who had been exposed to COVID-19. The CDR3 runs from the conserved cysteine through the conserved F or W.

CDR3aa: CASSLRSGGWTGELFF
v_gene: TRBV5-1
j_gene: TRBJ2-2

CDR3aa: CASKGLAGATGELFF
v_gene: TRBV7-6
j_gene: TRBJ2-2

CDR3aa: CASSTSREKLFF
v_gene: TRBV3-1/TRBV3-2
j_gene: TRBJ1-4

CDR3aa: CASSGLTGRDEKLFF
v_gene: TRBV7-8
j_gene: TRBJ1-4

CDR3aa: CASSYSGGQGYEQYF
v_gene: TRBV6-5
j_gene: TRBJ2-7

CDR3aa: CASSLMGQGVHQPQHF
v_gene: TRBV28
j_gene: TRBJ1-5

CDR3aa: CASSLRGVATNEKLFF
v_gene: TRBV5-4
j_gene: TRBJ1-4

CDR3aa: CASSSPTYGYTF
v_gene: TRBV6-5
j_gene: TRBJ1-2

CDR3aa: CASSLYRQGRGVNSPLHF
v_gene: TRBV27
j_gene: TRBJ1-6

CDR3aa: CASSRGVGETQYF
v_gene: TRBV7-3
j_gene: TRBJ2-5

CDR3aa: CASSPHMGTYNEQFF
v_gene: TRBV7-9
j_gene: TRBJ2-1

CDR3aa: CASSLGQGRSNQPQHF
v_gene: TRBV5-6
j_gene: TRBJ1-5

CDR3aa: CASSPTGRGRALDEQYF
v_gene: TRBV7-9
j_gene: TRBJ2-7

CDR3aa: CASSLDQEGYEKLFF
v_gene: TRBV5-4
j_gene: TRBJ1-4

CDR3aa: CASSLADRGPETQYF
v_gene: TRBV7-9
j_gene: TRBJ2-5